This T cell receptor beta chain was documented in a study of blood T cell repertoires in COVID-19. This clone was counted only a few times. As processed by the authors: Quantification of nucleated cells was approximated via reference gene primer amplification. Clones were sequenced by immunoSEQ multiplex PCR, and TCRdb holds only the in-frame ones, with some missing. The DNA was the basis for D and trimming; V, J and clone size are from that table. The sample gives 150,000 to 200,000 clones, 70% to 90% of which show up once; under 7% is in the top ten. Germline V gene lookup returns CDR1 LNHDA and CDR2 SQIVND (reference sequence). The V end lost 5 bases, the J end lost 3 bases, and 8 bases lay between the germline ends. The CDR3 is 13 residues long.

This chain links TRBV19 with TRBJ1-5; maybe TRBD1 (5 bases). Sequencing was carried out using PBMCs or T cells enriched from blood (not recorded which). The origin of this receptor is a man aged 40-55 years who had recovered from COVID-19. In DNA form, the CDR3 reads TGTGCCAGTAGTCCAGGGTTCAATCAGCCCCAGCATTTT. Translation gives CASSPGFNQPQHF.